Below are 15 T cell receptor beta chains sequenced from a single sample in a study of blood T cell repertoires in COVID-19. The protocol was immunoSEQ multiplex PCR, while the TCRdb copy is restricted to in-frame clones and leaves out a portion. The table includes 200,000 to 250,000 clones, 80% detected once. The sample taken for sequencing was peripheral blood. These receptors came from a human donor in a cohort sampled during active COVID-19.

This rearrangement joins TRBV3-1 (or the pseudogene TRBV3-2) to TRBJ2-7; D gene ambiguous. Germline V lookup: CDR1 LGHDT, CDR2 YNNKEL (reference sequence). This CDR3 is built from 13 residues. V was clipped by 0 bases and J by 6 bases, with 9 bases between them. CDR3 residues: CASSQDTRGEQYF. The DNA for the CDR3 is TGTGCCAGCAGCCAAGACACGAGAGGCGAGCAGTACTTC.

CDR3 sequence reads: CASSPLDSYEQYF. The CDR3 bases are TGTGCCAGCAGTCCACTGGACAGCTACGAGCAGTACTTC. The V gene is TRBV28, the J gene TRBJ2-7; TRBD1 might be the D (6 bases). The CDR3 sequence is 13 residues long. The germline CDR1 and CDR2 sequences are MDHEN and SYDVKM. V was shortened by 5 bases and J by 3 bases, with 11 bases between the two germline ends.

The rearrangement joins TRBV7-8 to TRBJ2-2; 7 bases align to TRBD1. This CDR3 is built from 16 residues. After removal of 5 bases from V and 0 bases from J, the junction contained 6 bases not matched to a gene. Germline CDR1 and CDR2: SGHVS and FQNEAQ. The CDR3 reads CASSPRTGANTGELFF. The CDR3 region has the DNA TGTGCCAGCAGCCCCCGGACAGGAGCGAACACCGGGGAGCTGTTTTTT.

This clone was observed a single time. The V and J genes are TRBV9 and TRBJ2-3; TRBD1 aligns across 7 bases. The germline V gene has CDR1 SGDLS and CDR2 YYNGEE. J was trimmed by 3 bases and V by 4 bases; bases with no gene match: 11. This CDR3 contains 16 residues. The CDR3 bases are TGTGCCAGCAGCCCGCGACAGGGAAGGGGGACAGATACGCAGTATTTT. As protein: CASSPRQGRGTDTQYF.

Here the CDR3 DNA reads TGTGCCAGCAGTGTCAGTGTCGGGGGACTAGCGGGAAATGAGCAGTTCTTC. It yields the protein CASSVSVGGLAGNEQFF. The V call is TRBV11-3, the J call TRBJ2-1; 13 bases align to TRBD2. CDR1 is SGHNT and CDR2 is YENEEA in the germline V gene. The CDR3 covers 17 residues. Trimming removed 6 bases from V and 7 bases from J; junction bases left unmatched: 12.

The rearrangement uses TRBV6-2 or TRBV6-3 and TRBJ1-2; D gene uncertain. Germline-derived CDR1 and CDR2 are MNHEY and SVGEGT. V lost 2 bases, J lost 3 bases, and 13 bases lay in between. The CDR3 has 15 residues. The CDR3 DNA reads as TGTGCCAGCAGTTACCGAAGAACAGCAGACTATGGCTACACCTTC. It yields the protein CASSYRRTADYGYTF.

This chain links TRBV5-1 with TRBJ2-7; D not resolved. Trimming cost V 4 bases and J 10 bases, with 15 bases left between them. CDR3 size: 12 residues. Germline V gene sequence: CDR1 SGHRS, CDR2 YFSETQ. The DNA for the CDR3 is TGCGCCAGCAGCGGCTCGGGTTCGGAACAGTACTTC. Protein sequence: CASSGSGSEQYF.

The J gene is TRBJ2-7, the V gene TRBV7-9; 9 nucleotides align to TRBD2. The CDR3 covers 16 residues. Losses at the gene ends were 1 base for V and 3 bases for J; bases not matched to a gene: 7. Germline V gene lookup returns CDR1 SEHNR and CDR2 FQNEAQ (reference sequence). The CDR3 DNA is TGTGCCAGCAGCTTAGGACTAGCGGAACCGATCTACGAGCAGTACTTC. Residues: CASSLGLAEPIYEQYF. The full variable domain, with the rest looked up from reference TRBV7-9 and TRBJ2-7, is DTGVSQNPRHKITKRGQNVTFRCDPISEHNRLYWYRQTLGQGPEFLTYFQNEAQLEKSRLLSDRFSAERPKGSFSTLEIQRTEQGDSAMYLCASSLGLAEPIYEQYFGPGTRLTVT.

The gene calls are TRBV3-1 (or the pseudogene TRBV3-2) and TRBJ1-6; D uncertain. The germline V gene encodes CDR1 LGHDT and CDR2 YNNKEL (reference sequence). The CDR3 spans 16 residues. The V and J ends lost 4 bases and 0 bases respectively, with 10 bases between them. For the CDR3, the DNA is TGTGCCAGCAGCCTTTGGCTCTTCTCCTATAATTCACCCCTCCACTTT. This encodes CASSLWLFSYNSPLHF.

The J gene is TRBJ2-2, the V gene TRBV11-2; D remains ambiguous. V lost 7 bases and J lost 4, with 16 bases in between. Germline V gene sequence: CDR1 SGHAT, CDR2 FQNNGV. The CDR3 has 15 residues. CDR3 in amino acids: CASINPFTSTGELFF. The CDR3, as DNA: TGTGCCAGCATCAATCCCTTCACTTCCACCGGGGAGCTGTTTTTT.

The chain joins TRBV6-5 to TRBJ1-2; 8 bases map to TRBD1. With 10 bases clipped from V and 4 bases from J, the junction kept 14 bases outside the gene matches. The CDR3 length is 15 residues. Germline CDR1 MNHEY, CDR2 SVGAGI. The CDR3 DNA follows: TGTGCCACCCTGCCCCACAGGGGGATCCTCTATGGCTACACCTTC. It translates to CATLPHRGILYGYTF.

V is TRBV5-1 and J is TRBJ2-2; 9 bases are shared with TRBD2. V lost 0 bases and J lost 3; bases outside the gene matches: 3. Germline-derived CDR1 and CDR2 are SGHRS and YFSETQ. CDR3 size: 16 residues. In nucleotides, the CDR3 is TGCGCCAGCAGCTTGGGTCCTAGCGGGGACACCGGGGAGCTGTTTTTT. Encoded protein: CASSLGPSGDTGELFF.

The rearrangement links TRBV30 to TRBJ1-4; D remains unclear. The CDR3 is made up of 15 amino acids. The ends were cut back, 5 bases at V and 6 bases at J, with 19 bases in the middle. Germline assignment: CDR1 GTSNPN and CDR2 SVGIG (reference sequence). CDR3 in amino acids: CAWDDGAGSYEKLFF. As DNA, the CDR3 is TGTGCCTGGGATGACGGAGCGGGGAGCTATGAAAAACTGTTTTTT.

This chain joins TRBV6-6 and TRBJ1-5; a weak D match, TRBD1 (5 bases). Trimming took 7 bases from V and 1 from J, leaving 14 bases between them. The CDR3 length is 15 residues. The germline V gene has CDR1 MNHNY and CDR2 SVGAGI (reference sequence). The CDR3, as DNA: TGTGCCAGCATCCACCAGGGACTAAGCAATCAGCCCCAGCATTTT. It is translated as CASIHQGLSNQPQHF.

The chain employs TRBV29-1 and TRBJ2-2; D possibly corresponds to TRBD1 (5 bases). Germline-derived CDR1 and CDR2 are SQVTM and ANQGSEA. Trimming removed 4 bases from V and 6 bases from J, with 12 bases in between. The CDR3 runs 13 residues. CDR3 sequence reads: CSVGQGTAGELFF. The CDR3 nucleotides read TGCAGCGTTGGGCAGGGCACAGCCGGGGAGCTGTTTTTT.